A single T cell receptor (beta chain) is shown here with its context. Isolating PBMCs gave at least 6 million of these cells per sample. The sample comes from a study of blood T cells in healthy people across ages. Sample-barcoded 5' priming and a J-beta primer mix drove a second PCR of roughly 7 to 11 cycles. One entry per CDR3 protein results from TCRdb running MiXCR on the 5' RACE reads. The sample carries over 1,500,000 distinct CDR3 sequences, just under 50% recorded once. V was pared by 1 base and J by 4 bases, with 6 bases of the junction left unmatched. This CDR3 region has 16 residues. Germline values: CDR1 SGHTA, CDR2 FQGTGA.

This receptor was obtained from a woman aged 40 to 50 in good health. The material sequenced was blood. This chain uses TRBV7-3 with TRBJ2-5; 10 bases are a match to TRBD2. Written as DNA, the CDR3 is TGTGCCAGCAGCTTAATTGGACTAGCGGAGGGAGAGACCCAGTACTTC. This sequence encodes CASSLIGLAEGETQYF. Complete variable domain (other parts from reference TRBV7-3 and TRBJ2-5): GAGVSQTPSNKVTEKGKYVELRCDPISGHTALYWYRQSLGQGPEFLIYFQGTGAADDSGLPNDRFFAVRPEGSVSTLKIQRTERGDSAVYLCASSLIGLAEGETQYFGPGTRLLVL.